One sample yielded the 25 T cell receptor beta chains listed below, sequenced in a study of metastatic and nonmetastatic thyroid tumors. TCRdb re-clonotyped the PCR reads through MiXCR. The profile covers about 69,000 clones, with 14% appearing a single time and approximately 7% taken by the ten largest. No treatment had been given to any patient before thyroid surgery. Sequencing input: blood. The receptors were gathered from a male donor with papillary thyroid cancer or a benign thyroid nodule (not recorded which). Some clones in this sample may be carry-over from other donors' samples.

This clone was counted between two and nine times. This chain links TRBV12-3 or TRBV12-4 with TRBJ1-1, with D possibly TRBD1 on 5 matching bases. The CDR3 is 14 amino acids. V lost 6 bases and J lost 14, with 25 bases in between. The CDR3 DNA reads TGTGCCAGCAGGGCCTCACAGAGAGGGACTAGGGCATTCTTT. Amino acid sequence: CASRASQRGTRAFF.

The table lists this clone with many counts. The chain recombines TRBV6-1 with TRBJ2-5; D is possibly TRBD1 (5 bases). CDR3 size: 15 residues. V was pared by 0 bases and J by 6 bases, with 14 bases between. Looked up from germline, CDR1 is MNHNS and CDR2 is SASEGT. The CDR3 nucleotides are TGTGCCAGCAGTGAAGCGCAAAGGGGCCCAAAGACCCAGTACTTC. This translates into CASSEAQRGPKTQYF.

This clone was seen at least ten times. The V gene is TRBV20-1, the J gene TRBJ2-1; 11 nucleotides align to TRBD2. V trimming: 4 bases; J trimming: 9 bases; junction bases outside the gene matches: 14. This CDR3 comprises 16 residues. In germline, CDR1 is DFQATT, CDR2 SNEGSKA (reference sequence). The CDR3 coding sequence is TGCAGTGCTACCTCTAGCGGGAGGCCACAAACGGGTGAGCAGTTCTTC. Amino acid sequence: CSATSSGRPQTGEQFF.

This clone came up many times. This chain links TRBV6-5 with TRBJ2-3; D unresolved. The CDR3 is made up of 14 amino acids. The V end was cut by 0 bases, the J end by 10 bases, with 14 bases between. From germline, CDR1 is MNHEY and CDR2 SVGAGI. CDR3 DNA: TGTGCCAGCAGTTACTCGAAGGTGAATCAGGCGCAGTATTTT. Its translation: CASSYSKVNQAQYF.

This clone was seen many times. The V gene is TRBV6-5, the J gene TRBJ2-5, with 10 bases aligning to TRBD1. The germline CDR1 and CDR2 sequences are MNHEY and SVGAGI. V shed 2 bases, J shed 5 bases, and the junction held 2 bases outside the gene matches. The CDR3 is 14 amino acids. This CDR3 reads CASSYRTGGETQYF. The DNA of the CDR3 is TGTGCCAGCAGTTACCGGACAGGGGGTGAGACCCAGTACTTC.

This clone was counted ten times or more. The sample has other DNA sequences that encode this CDR3 too. CDR3 DNA: TGTGCCAGCACGCATTCTGACAGTCACACCGGGGAGCTGTTTTTT. It translates to CASTHSDSHTGELFF. This chain uses TRBV28 with TRBJ2-2; tentative D call: TRBD1 (5 bases). Germline values: CDR1 MDHEN, CDR2 SYDVKM. The V gene lost 7 bases and the J gene lost 3 bases, with 15 bases spanning the gap. This CDR3 is 15 amino acids long. The variable domain in full, with the rest retrieved from reference TRBV28 and TRBJ2-2, is DVKVTQSSRYLVKRTGEKVFLECVQDMDHENMFWYRQDPGLGLRLIYFSYDVKMKEKGDIPEGYSVSREKKERFSLILESASTNQTSMYLCASTHSDSHTGELFFGEGSRLTVL.

This clone was counted many times. The chain uses TRBV6-2 or TRBV6-3 and TRBJ1-5, with 9 bases that match TRBD1. Germline loops: CDR1 MNHEY, CDR2 SVGEGT. With V trimmed by 7 bases and J by 5 bases, 9 bases remained unmatched. The CDR3 is made up of 15 amino acids. The CDR3 nucleotides are TGTGCCAGCACTCCGGGACAGGGACCATATCAGCCCCAGCATTTT. This codes for CASTPGQGPYQPQHF.

There are a few counts of this clone. This may come from a read error, since a much larger clone is one base off. The chain joins TRBV15 to TRBJ1-4; no clear D gene. Between the trimmed V and J ends, which lost 4 bases and 2 bases, there was a span of 8 bases. Germline CDR1 and CDR2: LNHNV and YYDKDF (reference sequence). The CDR3 loop spans 14 amino acids. CDR3 bases: TGTGCCACCAGCAAAAGGTTGACTAATGAAAAACTGTTTTTT. This gives the protein CATSKRLTNEKLFF.

Comment on this clone: Possible read error: a much larger clone is one base away. J is TRBJ2-2 and V is TRBV4-1, with 10 bases matching TRBD2. V lost 7 bases, J lost 3 bases, and 8 bases stayed unmatched. Germline V lookup: CDR1 MGHRA, CDR2 YSYEKL. This CDR3 contains 16 residues. CDR3 in DNA: TGCGCCAGCATCCAGCGACTAGCGGGTGACACCGGGGAGCTGTTTTTT. Translating gives CASIQRLAGDTGELFF.

This clone has ten or more counts. Other DNA sequences in the same sample also yield this CDR3. J is TRBJ2-1 and V is TRBV5-1; the D gene is possibly TRBD2 (5 bases). V shed 5 bases and J shed 4 bases, with 19 bases lying between them. Per the germline V gene, CDR1 is SGHRS and CDR2 is YFSETQ. This CDR3 contains 16 residues. The CDR3 region has the DNA TGCGCCAGCAGAGAGATCTACGGGGTCGATTACAATGAGCAGTTCTTC. Protein: CASREIYGVDYNEQFF.

This clone was detected many times. The rearrangement uses TRBV9 and TRBJ1-1, with D uncertain. The CDR3 loop spans 12 amino acids. Germline V lookup: CDR1 SGDLS, CDR2 YYNGEE. Between the trimmed V and J ends, which lost 3 bases and 2 bases, there was a span of 5 bases. The chain's CDR3 is CASSAHNTEAFF. The CDR3 region has the DNA TGTGCCAGCAGCGCACATAACACTGAAGCTTTCTTT.

This clone came up many times. This chain uses TRBV11-3 with TRBJ2-3; D uncertain. Trimming stripped 1 base from V and 4 bases from J, with 3 bases between. Germline CDR1 is SGHNT and CDR2 is YENEEA. This CDR3 has 12 residues. The CDR3 loop is CASSLASDTQYF. The CDR3 DNA sequence: TGTGCCAGCAGCTTAGCTTCAGATACGCAGTATTTT.

This clone was recorded once. Other nucleotide sequences in the sample specify the same CDR3. The rearrangement joins TRBV18 to TRBJ1-1, with TRBD1 identical over 10 bases. Germline V lookup: CDR1 KGHSH, CDR2 LQKENI. The ends lost 2 bases at V and 3 bases at J; junction bases unmatched: 3. This CDR3 contains 15 residues. The CDR3 coding sequence is TGTGCCAGCTCACCAGACAGGGGGCGGGACACTGAAGCTTTCTTT. Protein product: CASSPDRGRDTEAFF.

This clone was picked up many times. The V gene is TRBV20-1, the J gene TRBJ2-1; 8 bases agree with TRBD2. J lost 0 bases, V lost 5 bases, and 9 bases had no gene match. The CDR3 runs 16 residues. Germline CDR1 is DFQATT and CDR2 is SNEGSKA (reference sequence). CDR3 bases: TGCAGTGCTCACACGGGGGGGGTCAGCTCCTACAATGAGCAGTTCTTC. Translating it yields CSAHTGGVSSYNEQFF.

This clone was recorded many times. The gene calls are TRBV2 and TRBJ1-6, with 10 bases aligning to TRBD1. V lost 7 bases and J lost 7; bases outside the gene matches: 7. This CDR3 is built from 15 residues. The germline CDR1 and CDR2 sequences are SNHLY and FYNNEI. The CDR3 sequence is CASTEPGQGNSPLHF. The CDR3 region has the DNA TGTGCCAGCACGGAGCCGGGACAGGGGAATTCACCCCTCCACTTT.

This clone was seen many times. The CDR3 is CAISGGVREGRVGTDTQYF. Written as DNA, the CDR3 is TGTGCCATCAGCGGCGGAGTACGGGAGGGCCGGGTCGGCACAGATACGCAGTATTTT. This chain links TRBV10-3 with TRBJ2-3, with 8 bases lining up with TRBD2. The J segment lost 1 base and the V segment lost 6 bases, leaving 18 bases of the junction unmatched. Germline assignment: CDR1 ENHRY and CDR2 SYGVKD. This CDR3 region has 19 residues.

The chain recombines TRBV19 with TRBJ2-7, with D possibly matching TRBD1 (6 bases). The CDR3 runs 13 residues. CDR1 LNHDA and CDR2 SQIVND come from the germline V gene (reference sequence). V lost 2 bases and J 3 bases, leaving 8 bases between the germline ends. The CDR3 spells CASSIRDNYEQYF. CDR3 sequence (DNA): TGTGCCAGTAGTATAAGGGACAACTACGAGCAGTACTTC.

Note on this clone: This may arise from a read error, as a much more abundant clone is one base away. V gene TRBV11-3 combines with J gene TRBJ2-5; D uncertain. The length of the CDR3 is 13 residues. Trimming pared 2 bases from V and 0 bases from J, leaving 4 bases between. The V gene's germline CDR1 is SGHNT and CDR2 YENEEA. CDR3 bases: TGTGCCAGCAGCTTATCAGACCAAGAGACCCAGTACTTC. This gives the protein CASSLSDQETQYF.

There are many counts of this clone. The V and J genes are TRBV28 and TRBJ1-1, with TRBD1 matching 7 bases. This CDR3 is 15 amino acids long. Germline lookup yields CDR1 MDHEN and CDR2 SYDVKM. V lost 5 bases, J lost 3 bases, and 9 bases stayed unmatched. CDR3 in amino acids: CASSQRQGGDTEAFF. Here the CDR3 DNA reads TGTGCCAGCAGTCAGCGGCAGGGGGGGGACACTGAAGCTTTCTTT.

This clone was picked up many times. V is TRBV20-1 and J is TRBJ2-7; TRBD1 is a possible D gene (6 bases). Germline V gene sequence: CDR1 DFQATT, CDR2 SNEGSKA (reference sequence). Trimming stripped 1 base from V and 3 bases from J, with 7 bases between. The CDR3 extends over 12 amino acids. The CDR3 reads CSARGQVYEQYF. DNA for the CDR3: TGCAGTGCTAGAGGACAGGTCTACGAGCAGTACTTC.

This clone was found many times. The chain carries TRBV20-1 and TRBJ2-1; 14 nucleotides line up with TRBD2. The junction had 11 bases not matched to a gene; V was cut back by 4 bases and J by 9 bases. The CDR3 is 16 amino acids. CDR1 and CDR2 (germline): DFQATT, SNEGSKA (reference sequence). The CDR3 here is CSATVQGLAGGGEQFF. For the CDR3, the DNA is TGCAGTGCTACAGTCCAAGGACTAGCGGGAGGAGGTGAGCAGTTCTTC.

This clone was seen at least ten times. The chain recombines TRBV30 with TRBJ1-6; D is possibly TRBD1 (5 bases). The CDR3 spans 15 residues. Per germline, CDR1 GTSNPN and CDR2 SVGIG (reference sequence). Between the trimmed V and J ends, which lost 0 bases and 11 bases, there was a span of 17 bases. The CDR3 spells CAWSVRGSGGAPLHF. The DNA for the CDR3 is TGTGCCTGGAGTGTACGCGGCTCGGGAGGGGCACCCCTCCACTTT.

This clone was counted many times. V and J are TRBV27 and TRBJ2-3, with D uncertain. Looked up from germline, CDR1 is MNHEY and CDR2 is SMNVEV (reference sequence). The V and J ends lost 5 bases and 4 bases respectively, with 13 bases between them. This CDR3 spans 14 amino acids. CDR3: CASSLHNLADTQYF. CDR3 sequence (DNA): TGTGCCAGCAGTCTACATAATCTCGCAGATACGCAGTATTTT.

This clone has a count of ten or more. Here the CDR3 reads CASSSLGSEAFF. CDR3 nucleotide sequence: TGTGCCAGCAGCTCCCTCGGCTCTGAAGCTTTCTTT. The rearrangement links TRBV11-2 to TRBJ1-1, with D unresolved. Trimming shortened V by 4 bases and J by 6 bases, and 9 bases separated the two germline ends. Germline CDR1 is SGHAT and CDR2 is FQNNGV. The CDR3 runs to 12 residues.

This clone was counted at least ten times. This sequence joins TRBV19 and TRBJ2-2; D call uncertain. The V end lost 7 bases, the J end lost 7 bases, and 13 bases lay between the germline ends. Germline CDR1 reads LNHDA; CDR2 reads SQIVND (reference sequence). The CDR3 consists of 13 residues. Here the CDR3 reads CASNLGYGGELFF. DNA for the CDR3: TGTGCCAGTAATCTGGGGTATGGCGGGGAGCTGTTTTTT.